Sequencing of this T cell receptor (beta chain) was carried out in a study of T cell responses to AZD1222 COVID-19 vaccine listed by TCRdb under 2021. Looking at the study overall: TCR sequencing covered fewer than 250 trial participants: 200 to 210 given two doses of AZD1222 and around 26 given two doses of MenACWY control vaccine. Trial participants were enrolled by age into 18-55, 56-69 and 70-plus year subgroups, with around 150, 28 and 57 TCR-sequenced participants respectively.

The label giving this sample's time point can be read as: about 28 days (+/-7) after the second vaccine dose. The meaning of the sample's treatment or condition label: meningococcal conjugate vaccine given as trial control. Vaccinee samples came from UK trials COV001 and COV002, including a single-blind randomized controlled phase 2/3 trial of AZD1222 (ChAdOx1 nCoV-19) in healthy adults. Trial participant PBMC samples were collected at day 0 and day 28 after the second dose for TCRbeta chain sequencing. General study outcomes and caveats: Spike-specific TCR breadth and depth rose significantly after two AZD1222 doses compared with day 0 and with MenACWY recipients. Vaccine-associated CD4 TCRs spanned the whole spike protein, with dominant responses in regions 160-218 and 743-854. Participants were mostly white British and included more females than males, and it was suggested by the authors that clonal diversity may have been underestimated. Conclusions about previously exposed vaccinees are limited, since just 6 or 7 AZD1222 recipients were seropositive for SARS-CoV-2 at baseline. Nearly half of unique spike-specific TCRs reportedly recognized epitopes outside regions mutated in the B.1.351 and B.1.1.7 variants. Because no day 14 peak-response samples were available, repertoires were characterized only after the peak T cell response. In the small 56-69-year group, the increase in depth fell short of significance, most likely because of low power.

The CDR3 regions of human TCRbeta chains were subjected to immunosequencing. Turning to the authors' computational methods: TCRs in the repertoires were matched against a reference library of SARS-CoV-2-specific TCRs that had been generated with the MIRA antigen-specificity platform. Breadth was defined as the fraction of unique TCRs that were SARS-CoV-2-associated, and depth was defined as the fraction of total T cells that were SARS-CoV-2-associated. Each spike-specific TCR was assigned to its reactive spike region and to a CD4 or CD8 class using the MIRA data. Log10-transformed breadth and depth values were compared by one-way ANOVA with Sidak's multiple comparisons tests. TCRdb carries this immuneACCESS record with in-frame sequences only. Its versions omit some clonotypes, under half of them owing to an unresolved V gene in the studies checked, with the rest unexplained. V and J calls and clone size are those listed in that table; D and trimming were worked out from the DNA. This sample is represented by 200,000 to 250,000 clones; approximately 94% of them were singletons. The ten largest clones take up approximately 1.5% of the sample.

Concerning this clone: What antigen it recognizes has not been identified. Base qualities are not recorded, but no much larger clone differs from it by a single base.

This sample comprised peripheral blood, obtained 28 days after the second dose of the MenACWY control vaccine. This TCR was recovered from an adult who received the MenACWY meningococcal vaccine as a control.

The DNA sequence is given as TGTGCCAGCAGGGGGGGCTTGGGCTATGGCTACACCTTC. It encodes CASRGGLGYGYTF. The chain was built from TRBV7-2 and TRBJ1-2, with a tentative D gene TRBD1 over 6 matching bases. V loses 6 bases of germline sequence and J loses 4 bases, and the interval between the two ends is 12 bases. The germline V gene specifies SGHTA as CDR1 and FQGNSA as CDR2. CDR3 length: 13 amino acids, cysteine to phenylalanine. Left in the record is the CDR3 DNA by itself, 39 bases read in frame from the first base.